Listed below are T cell receptor beta chains from one sample, sequenced in a study of blood T cell repertoires in COVID-19. TCRdb's copy holds only in-frame clones and misses some; the assay was immunoSEQ multiplex PCR. This table has under 300,000 clones, around 86% appearing once. The sequenced sample was peripheral blood. The receptors originated from a woman between 55 and 75 years old with active or convalescent COVID-19. The CDR3 runs from the conserved cysteine through the conserved F or W. The D gene is left open where the match is weak. Clone size, where shown, is once, few, many, or a class for clones that have expanded.

TRBJ1-4 | TRBV25-1 | - | - | CASSDSRQGTNEKLFF | TGTGCCAGCAGTGACTCCCGGCAGGGAACTAATGAAAAACTGTTTTTT
TRBJ2-7 | TRBV2 | - | - | CASRAGGTEQYF | TGTGCCAGCAGGGCCGGGGGTACGGAGCAGTACTTC
TRBJ1-5 | TRBV19 | - | - | CASSIDPRGHQPQHF | TGTGCCAGTAGTATAGATCCAAGGGGTCATCAGCCCCAGCATTTT
TRBJ2-7 | TRBV7-9 | few | - | CASSPRGEYEQYF | TGTGCCAGCAGCCCCCGCGGGGAGTACGAGCAGTACTTC
TRBJ2-2 | TRBV24-1 | - | - | CATSDHKKFTGELFF | TGTGCCACCAGTGACCACAAGAAATTCACCGGGGAGCTGTTTTTT
TRBJ1-5 | TRBV6-6 | - | - | CASSSPGANQPQHF | TGTGCCAGCAGTTCACCAGGGGCCAATCAGCCCCAGCATTTT
TRBJ1-1 | TRBV27 | - | - | CASRPDRQNTEAFF | TGTGCCAGCAGGCCGGACAGACAGAACACTGAAGCTTTCTTT
TRBJ2-3 | TRBV4-1 | - | - | CASSQDRGLDTQYF | TGCGCCAGCAGCCAAGATAGGGGGTTAGATACGCAGTATTTT
TRBJ2-2 | TRBV6-1 | - | - | CASSEAPFAGELFF | TGTGCCAGCAGTGAAGCCCCTTTTGCCGGGGAGCTGTTTTTT
TRBJ2-1 | TRBV10-1 | - | - | CASSRQIDEQFF | TGCGCCAGCAGTAGACAGATCGATGAGCAGTTCTTC